This T cell receptor beta chain was profiled in a study of blood T cell repertoires in COVID-19. For the study at large: Spain, Italy and the United States supplied samples that represented acute and convalescent COVID-19. T cells, B-cell-depleted T cells, or PBMCs provided the cDNA or gDNA that served as material.

As originally analysed: Reference gene primer amplification yielded estimated nucleated cell counts. Clones were sequenced by immunoSEQ multiplex PCR, and TCRdb holds only the in-frame ones, with some missing. V and J calls plus clone size are reproduced from that table; the DNA served to infer D and trimming. The table shows more than 100,000 clones, with about 80% occurring only once. Trimming shortened V by 4 bases and J by 4 bases, and 13 bases separated the two germline ends. The CDR3 is 14 residues long. Germline CDR1 reads MRHNA; CDR2 reads SNTAGT. V is TRBV6-4 and J is TRBJ1-2, with D unclear. This clonotype was obtained from a human donor in a cohort sampled during active COVID-19. The sequenced sample was peripheral blood. The chain's CDR3 is CASSGHLGSYGYTF. The CDR3 bases are TGTGCCAGCAGTGGCCACTTGGGGAGCTATGGCTACACCTTC.